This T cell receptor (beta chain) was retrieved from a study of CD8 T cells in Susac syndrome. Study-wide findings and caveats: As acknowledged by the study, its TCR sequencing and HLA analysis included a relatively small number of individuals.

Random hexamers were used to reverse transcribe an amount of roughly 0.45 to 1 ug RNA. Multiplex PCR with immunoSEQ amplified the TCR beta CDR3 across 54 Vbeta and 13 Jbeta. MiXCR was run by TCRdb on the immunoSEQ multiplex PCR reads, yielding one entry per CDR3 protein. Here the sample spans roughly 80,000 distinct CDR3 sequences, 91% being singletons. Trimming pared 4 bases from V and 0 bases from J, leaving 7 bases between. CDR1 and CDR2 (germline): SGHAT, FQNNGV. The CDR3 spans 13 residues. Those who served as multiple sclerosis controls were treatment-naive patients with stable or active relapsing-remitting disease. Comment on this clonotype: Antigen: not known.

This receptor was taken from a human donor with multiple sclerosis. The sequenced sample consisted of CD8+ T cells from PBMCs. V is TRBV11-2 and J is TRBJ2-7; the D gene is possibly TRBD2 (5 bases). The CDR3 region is CASSSGNSYEQYF. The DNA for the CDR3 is TGTGCCAGCAGCTCCGGGAACTCCTACGAGCAGTACTTC. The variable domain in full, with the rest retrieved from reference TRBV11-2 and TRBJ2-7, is EAGVAQSPRYKIIEKRQSVAFWCNPISGHATLYWYQQILGQGPKLLIQFQNNGVVDDSQLPKDRFSAERLKGVDSTLKIQPAKLEDSAVYLCASSSGNSYEQYFGPGTRLTVT.